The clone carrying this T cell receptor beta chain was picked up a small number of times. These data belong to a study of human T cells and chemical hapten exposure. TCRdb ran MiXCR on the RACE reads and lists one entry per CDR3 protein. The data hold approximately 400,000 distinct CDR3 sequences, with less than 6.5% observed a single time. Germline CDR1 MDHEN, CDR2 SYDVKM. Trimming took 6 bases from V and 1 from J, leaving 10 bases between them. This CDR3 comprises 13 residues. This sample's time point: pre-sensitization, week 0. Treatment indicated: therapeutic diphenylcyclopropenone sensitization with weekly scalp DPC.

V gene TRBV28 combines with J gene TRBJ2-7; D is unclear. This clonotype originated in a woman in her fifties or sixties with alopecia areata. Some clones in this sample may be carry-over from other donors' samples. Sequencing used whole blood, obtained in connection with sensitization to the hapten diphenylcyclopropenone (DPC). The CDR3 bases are TGTGCCAGCAGGAGTGGACCGTCCTACGAGCAGTACTTC. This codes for CASRSGPSYEQYF. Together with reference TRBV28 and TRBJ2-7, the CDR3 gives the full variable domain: DVKVTQSSRYLVKRTGEKVFLECVQDMDHENMFWYRQDPGLGLRLIYFSYDVKMKEKGDIPEGYSVSREKKERFSLILESASTNQTSMYLCASRSGPSYEQYFGPGTRLTVT.